A single sample is the source of the 17 T cell receptor beta chains below, sequenced in a study of shared clonotypes between healthy human individuals. The repertoire was sequenced with immunoSEQ multiplex PCR; TCRdb's copy has only in-frame clones and lacks some. The data show approximately 710,000 clones, about 90% seen once. The sequenced sample was memory CD8+ T cells from PBMCs. Regarding subset: CD45RO+ cells pooled with CCR7-negative TemRA cells. The receptors originated from a man between 18 and 35 years old in good health. Some clones in this sample may be carry-over from other donors' samples.

Here the CDR3 DNA reads TGTGCCACCAGCAGAGATTGGGCAGGGCTTCGCACAGATACGCAGTATTTT. Its translation: CATSRDWAGLRTDTQYF. The rearrangement uses TRBV15 and TRBJ2-3; D possibly corresponds to TRBD1 (5 bases). The CDR3 has 17 amino acids. V was shortened by 0 bases and J by 1 base, with 14 bases between the two germline ends. From germline, CDR1 is LNHNV and CDR2 YYDKDF (reference sequence).

This clone was seen more than once but under ten times. The rearrangement uses TRBV19 and TRBJ1-1, with D perhaps TRBD1 (5 bases). This CDR3 spans 14 amino acids. Germline CDR1 LNHDA, CDR2 SQIVND (reference sequence). Trimming stripped 3 bases from V and 4 bases from J, with 12 bases between. CDR3 sequence reads: CASSIGGRGTEAFF. The CDR3 coding sequence is TGTGCCAGTAGTATTGGGGGGAGAGGCACTGAAGCTTTCTTT.

V usage is TRBV7-9 and J usage is TRBJ2-7; perhaps TRBD1 as D (6 bases). Germline V gene data show CDR1 as SEHNR and CDR2 as FQNEAQ (reference sequence). The length of the CDR3 is 14 residues. V gave up 4 bases and J gave up 2 bases, with 12 bases separating them. CDR3 nucleotides: TGTGCCAGCAGCTCCCAACAGGGCACCTACGAGCAGTACTTC. Translating it yields CASSSQQGTYEQYF. The whole variable domain, filled in from reference TRBV7-9 and TRBJ2-7, reads DTGVSQNPRHKITKRGQNVTFRCDPISEHNRLYWYRQTLGQGPEFLTYFQNEAQLEKSRLLSDRFSAERPKGSFSTLEIQRTEQGDSAMYLCASSSQQGTYEQYFGPGTRLTVT.

DNA of the CDR3: TGTGCCAGCTCATCACGGGATATTTACAATGAGCAGTTCTTC. Its translation is CASSSRDIYNEQFF. The rearrangement uses TRBV18 and TRBJ2-1; the D gene is possibly TRBD2 (5 bases). The CDR3 runs 14 residues. Trimming removed 5 bases from V and 4 bases from J, with 12 bases in between. CDR1 and CDR2 (germline): KGHSH, LQKENI.

In this sample, this clone turned up once. The chain joins TRBV28 to TRBJ2-7; D may be TRBD2 (7 bases). V was pared by 4 bases and J by 5 bases, with 21 bases between. CDR1 and CDR2 from the germline V gene are MDHEN and SYDVKM. The CDR3 totals 16 residues. As DNA, the CDR3 is TGTGCCAGCAGTTGGGGGCCCGGACTAGGGAGAAACGAGCAGTACTTC. Translated: CASSWGPGLGRNEQYF. The complete variable domain, with remaining parts taken from reference TRBV28 and TRBJ2-7, reads DVKVTQSSRYLVKRTGEKVFLECVQDMDHENMFWYRQDPGLGLRLIYFSYDVKMKEKGDIPEGYSVSREKKERFSLILESASTNQTSMYLCASSWGPGLGRNEQYFGPGTRLTVT.

The CDR3 DNA sequence: TGCGCCAGCAGCTTGGCCAAGGTTGGCATCATGAACACTGAAGCTTTCTTT. It yields the protein CASSLAKVGIMNTEAFF. The chain couples TRBV5-1 to TRBJ1-1; D is ambiguous. Germline CDR1 is SGHRS and CDR2 is YFSETQ. Trimming shortened V by 0 bases and J by 0 bases, and 15 bases separated the two germline ends. There are 17 residues in the CDR3.

The rearrangement links TRBV30 to TRBJ2-1; maybe TRBD2 (7 bases). V lost 5 bases to trimming and J lost 6 bases, with 11 bases between them. CDR3 length: 12 amino acids. CDR1 is GTSNPN, CDR2 SVGIG, per germline (reference sequence). The CDR3 protein is CAWGGAGNEQFF. The CDR3 DNA follows: TGTGCCTGGGGGGGGGCAGGCAATGAGCAGTTCTTC.

A few counts support this clone. V and J are TRBV5-8 and TRBJ1-5; D is undetermined. The germline V and J ends were trimmed by 0 bases and 4 bases, with 11 bases remaining between them. This CDR3 comprises 15 residues. Germline V gene sequence: CDR1 SGHTS, CDR2 YDEGEE. Here the CDR3 reads CASSLGPWRNQPQHF. The CDR3 DNA reads as TGTGCCAGCAGCTTGGGACCCTGGCGTAATCAGCCCCAGCATTTT.

The rearrangement links TRBV27 to TRBJ1-2, with a possible D match to TRBD1 (6 bases). Germline CDR1 MNHEY, CDR2 SMNVEV (reference sequence). The V and J ends lost 4 bases and 3 bases respectively, with 18 bases between them. This CDR3 region has 16 residues. CDR3 DNA: TGTGCCAGCAGTTCCCTGTTGGGGGCAGCCCACTATGGCTACACCTTC. This translates into CASSSLLGAAHYGYTF.

Concerning this clone itself: Other DNA sequences of this sample code for an identical CDR3. The rearrangement joins TRBV19 to TRBJ2-1; D is perhaps TRBD2 (5 bases). This CDR3 is 15 amino acids long. Looked up from germline, CDR1 is LNHDA and CDR2 is SQIVND (reference sequence). V was clipped by 1 base and J by 0 bases, with 7 bases between them. Written as DNA, the CDR3 is TGTGCCAGTAGTATAGCGGGAAGCTCCTACAATGAGCAGTTCTTC. It codes for CASSIAGSSYNEQFF.

As DNA, the CDR3 is TGTGCCATCAGTGAGTTCCCCCACGGAAAGAACACTGAAGCTTTCTTT. Translation: CAISEFPHGKNTEAFF. The J gene is TRBJ1-1, the V gene TRBV10-3; D is unclear. CDR1 is ENHRY and CDR2 is SYGVKD in the germline V gene. The V end was cut by 1 base, the J end by 1 base, with 13 bases between. This CDR3 region has 16 residues.

V is TRBV11-2 and J is TRBJ2-5, with 12 bases fitting TRBD2. J gave up 3 bases and V 7 bases, and 6 bases lay outside the gene matches. CDR1 SGHAT and CDR2 FQNNGV come from the germline V gene. The CDR3 has 15 residues. This chain's CDR3 is CASTLGLAGKETQYF. The CDR3 nucleotides read TGTGCCAGCACCCTCGGACTAGCGGGGAAAGAGACCCAGTACTTC.

This chain links TRBV6-1 with TRBJ1-2; maybe TRBD1 (5 bases). V lost 2 bases, J lost 5 bases, and 15 bases lay in between. The germline CDR1 and CDR2 sequences are MNHNS and SASEGT. CDR3 size: 15 residues. The CDR3 DNA is TGTGCCAGCAGTGAATCTGCAACAGGAGTTTATGGCTACACCTTC. This translates into CASSESATGVYGYTF.

The chain links TRBV27 to TRBJ1-1; 10 positions match TRBD1. V gave up 6 bases and J gave up 11 bases; unmatched junction bases: 12. The CDR3 spans 14 residues. Germline-derived CDR1 and CDR2 are MNHEY and SMNVEV (reference sequence). The chain's CDR3 is CASSSTGGGAGAFF. CDR3 bases: TGTGCCAGCAGCTCGACAGGGGGCGGCGCAGGCGCTTTCTTT.

This clone was recorded only once. J is TRBJ1-1 and V is TRBV7-2; the D is unclear. V lost 5 bases, J lost 7 bases, and 5 bases lay in between. The germline CDR1 and CDR2 sequences are SGHTA and FQGNSA. The CDR3 is 10 amino acids. CDR3 amino acids: CASSTLEAFF. CDR3 bases: TGTGCCAGCAGCACCCTTGAAGCTTTCTTT.

CDR3 amino acids: CAWTDKNTGELFF. CDR3 DNA sequence: TGTGCCTGGACCGACAAGAACACCGGGGAGCTGTTTTTT. V and J are TRBV30 and TRBJ2-2; D is ambiguous. V was trimmed by 4 bases and J by 1 base, leaving 7 bases between them. The CDR3 spans 13 residues. Germline V gives CDR1 GTSNPN, CDR2 SVGIG (reference sequence). Variable domain in full (rest from reference TRBV30 and TRBJ2-2): SQTIHQWPATLVQPVGSPLSLECTVEGTSNPNLYWYRQAAGRGLQLLFYSVGIGQISSEVPQNLSASRPQDRQFILSSKKLLLSDSGFYLCAWTDKNTGELFFGEGSRLTVL.

The V call is TRBV25-1, the J call TRBJ2-2; no clear D. The CDR3 is 13 residues long. The V gene lost 6 bases and the J gene lost 0 bases, with 5 bases spanning the gap. Germline V gene lookup returns CDR1 MGHDK and CDR2 SYGVNS. CDR3 protein: CASRIANTGELFF. Here the CDR3 DNA reads TGTGCCAGCAGAATCGCGAACACCGGGGAGCTGTTTTTT.